This T cell receptor beta chain was captured by sequencing in a study of blood T cell repertoires in COVID-19. Study-level information: Researchers got acute and convalescent COVID-19 samples from the United States, Italy and Spain. In each case, the material was cDNA or gDNA derived from T cells, B-cell-depleted T cells, or PBMCs.

Authors' analysis steps: Using reference gene primer amplification, nucleated cell counts were estimated. Using immunoSEQ multiplex PCR, the repertoire was profiled, and TCRdb retains in-frame clones only, with some absent. V and J calls and clone size are given by that table; D and trimming were obtained from the DNA. Of under 150,000 clones listed, roughly 89% are singletons. This CDR3 comprises 21 residues. The origin of this receptor is a man between 50 and 59 years old with active or convalescent COVID-19. Sequencing input: peripheral blood. This chain links TRBV21-1 with TRBJ2-7; TRBD1, as called in the table, went unchecked against the DNA. TRBV21-1 is reported as a pseudogene. The CDR3 region has the DNA TGTGCCAGCAGCGCCCGCACGGGATTGGGCAAAGCTCGGACAGTGGCCTACGAGCAGTACTTC. It translates to CASSARTGLGKARTVAYEQYF.